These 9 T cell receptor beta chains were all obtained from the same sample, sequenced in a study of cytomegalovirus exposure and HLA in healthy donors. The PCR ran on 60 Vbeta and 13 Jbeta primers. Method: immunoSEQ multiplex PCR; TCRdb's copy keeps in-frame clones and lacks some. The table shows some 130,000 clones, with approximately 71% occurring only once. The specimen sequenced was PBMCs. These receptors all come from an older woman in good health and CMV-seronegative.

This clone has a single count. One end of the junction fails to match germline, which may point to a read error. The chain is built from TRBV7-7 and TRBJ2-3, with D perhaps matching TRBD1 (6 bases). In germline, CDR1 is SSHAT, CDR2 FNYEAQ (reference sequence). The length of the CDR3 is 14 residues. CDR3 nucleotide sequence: TGTGCTAGCAGCTTAGGACAGATAACAGATACGCAGTATTTT. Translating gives CASSLGQITDTQYF.

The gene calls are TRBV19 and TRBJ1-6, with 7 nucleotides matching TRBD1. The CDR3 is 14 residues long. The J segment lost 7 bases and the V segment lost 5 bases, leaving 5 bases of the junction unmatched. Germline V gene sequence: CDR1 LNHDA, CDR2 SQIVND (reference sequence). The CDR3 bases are TGTGCCAGTAGTGGACGACAGGGAAATTCACCCCTCCACTTT. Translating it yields CASSGRQGNSPLHF.

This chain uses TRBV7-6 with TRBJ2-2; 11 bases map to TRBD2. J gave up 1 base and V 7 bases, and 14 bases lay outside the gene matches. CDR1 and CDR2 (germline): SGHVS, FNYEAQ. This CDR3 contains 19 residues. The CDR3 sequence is CASIQLGGTSGENTGELFF. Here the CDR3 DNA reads TGTGCCAGCATCCAATTAGGTGGGACTAGCGGAGAGAACACCGGGGAGCTGTTTTTT. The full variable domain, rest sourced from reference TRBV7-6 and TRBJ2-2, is GAGVSQSPRYKVTKRGQDVALRCDPISGHVSLYWYRQALGQGPEFLTYFNYEAQQDKSGLPNDRFSAERPEGSISTLTIQRTEQRDSAMYRCASIQLGGTSGENTGELFFGEGSRLTVL.

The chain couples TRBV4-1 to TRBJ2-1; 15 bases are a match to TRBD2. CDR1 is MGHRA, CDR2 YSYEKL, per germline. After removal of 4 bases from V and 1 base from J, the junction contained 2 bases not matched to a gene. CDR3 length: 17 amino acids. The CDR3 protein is CASSPGLAGGSYNEQFF. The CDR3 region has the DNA TGCGCCAGCAGCCCGGGACTAGCGGGAGGTTCCTACAATGAGCAGTTCTTC.

The CDR3 here is CASSADRSSYEQYF. The CDR3 coding sequence is TGTGCCAGCAGTGCCGACAGAAGCTCCTACGAGCAGTACTTC. This chain connects TRBV6-5 to TRBJ2-7, with a weak D call TRBD1 (5 bases). The CDR3 is 14 amino acids. Germline CDR1 is MNHEY and CDR2 is SVGAGI. The V gene lost 5 bases and the J gene lost 0 bases, with 11 bases spanning the gap.

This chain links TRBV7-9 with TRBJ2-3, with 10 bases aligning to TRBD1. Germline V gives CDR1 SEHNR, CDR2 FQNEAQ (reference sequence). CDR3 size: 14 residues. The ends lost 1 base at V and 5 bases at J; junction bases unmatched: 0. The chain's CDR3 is CASSLGTGGDTQYF. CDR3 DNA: TGTGCCAGCAGCTTAGGGACAGGGGGAGATACGCAGTATTTT. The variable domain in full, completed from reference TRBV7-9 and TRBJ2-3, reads DTGVSQNPRHKITKRGQNVTFRCDPISEHNRLYWYRQTLGQGPEFLTYFQNEAQLEKSRLLSDRFSAERPKGSFSTLEIQRTEQGDSAMYLCASSLGTGGDTQYFGPGTRLTVL.

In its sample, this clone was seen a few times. In DNA, the CDR3 is TGTGCCAGCAGTCCAGGGTCTAACTATGGCTACACCTTC. It codes for CASSPGSNYGYTF. The J gene is TRBJ1-2, the V gene TRBV9; D is perhaps TRBD1 (5 bases). The V end lost 5 bases, the J end lost 0 bases, and 8 bases lay between the germline ends. This CDR3 spans 13 amino acids. Germline V lookup: CDR1 SGDLS, CDR2 YYNGEE.

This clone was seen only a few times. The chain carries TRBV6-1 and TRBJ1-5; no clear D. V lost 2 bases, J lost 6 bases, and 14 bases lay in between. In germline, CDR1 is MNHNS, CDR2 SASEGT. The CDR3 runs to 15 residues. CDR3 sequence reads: CASSELAGRGQPQHF. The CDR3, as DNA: TGTGCCAGCAGTGAACTGGCAGGCCGGGGTCAGCCCCAGCATTTT.

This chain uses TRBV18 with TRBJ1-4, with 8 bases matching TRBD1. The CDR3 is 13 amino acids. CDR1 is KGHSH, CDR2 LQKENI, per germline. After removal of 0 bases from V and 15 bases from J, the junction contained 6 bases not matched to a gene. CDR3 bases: TGTGCCAGCTCACCACCCCGCGGACAGGGCGTGTTTTTT. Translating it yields CASSPPRGQGVFF.